The 8 T cell receptor beta chains below come from one sample, sequenced in a study of T-cell reconstitution after alpha-beta-depleted transplantation in children. Unique molecular identifiers were built into the TCRbeta library. In TCRdb, the PCR reads were re-called with MiXCR into one record per CDR3 protein. The sample lists under 450,000 distinct CDR3 sequences; about an eighth were seen once. This specimen consisted of PBMCs, obtained from the stem cell graft. The receptors derive from a human donor who donated a stem cell graft to a child with Fanconi anemia.

This clonotype has at least ten counts. CDR3 nucleotides: TGTGCCACCAGCACAGCCGGGACAGGGGGCCTGGAAGCTTTCTTT. It specifies CATSTAGTGGLEAFF. The rearrangement links TRBV15 to TRBJ1-1; TRBD1 matches at 12 bases. The CDR3 runs 15 residues. The V and J ends lost 4 bases and 8 bases, in that order; junction bases with no gene match: 8. Germline lookup yields CDR1 LNHNV and CDR2 YYDKDF (reference sequence).

This clonotype was detected many times. The rearrangement links TRBV7-2 to TRBJ1-5; 7 nucleotides align to TRBD1. The CDR3 covers 14 residues. V shed 6 bases, J shed 1 base, and the junction held 3 bases outside the gene matches. The germline CDR1 and CDR2 sequences are SGHTA and FQGNSA. The CDR3 loop is CASSRDSSNQPQHF. CDR3 nucleotides: TGTGCCAGCAGTAGGGACAGCAGCAATCAGCCCCAGCATTTT.

The rearrangement links TRBV4-3 to TRBJ2-5; 9 positions match TRBD2. The germline V gene has CDR1 LGHNA and CDR2 YSLEER. The ends lost 2 bases at V and 5 bases at J; junction bases unmatched: 6. There are 15 residues in the CDR3. The CDR3 nucleotides read TGCGCCAGCAGCCAAAACCCTAGCGGGGTGGAGACCCAGTACTTC. Translated: CASSQNPSGVETQYF.

V is TRBV11-2 and J is TRBJ2-6; the match to TRBD1 covers 7 bases. This CDR3 spans 18 amino acids. Germline values: CDR1 SGHAT, CDR2 FQNNGV. V trimming: 5 bases; J trimming: 0 bases; junction bases outside the gene matches: 10. CDR3 DNA: TGTGCCAGCAGCCGAAGGACAGGCATAACCTCTGGGGCCAACGTCCTGACTTTC. Encoded protein: CASSRRTGITSGANVLTF.

This clonotype was counted a few times. In nucleotides, the CDR3 is TGCAGTGCTCCTGTCCCGGGACAGAACCAAGAGACCCAGTACTTC. Amino acids: CSAPVPGQNQETQYF. The chain carries TRBV20-1 and TRBJ2-5; 7 bases map to TRBD1. There are 15 residues in the CDR3. V lost 5 bases to trimming and J lost 0 bases; unmatched junction nucleotides: 9. Germline V lookup: CDR1 DFQATT, CDR2 SNEGSKA (reference sequence).

The V call is TRBV5-1, the J call TRBJ1-1; D not certain. Looked up from germline, CDR1 is SGHRS and CDR2 is YFSETQ. The CDR3 has 13 amino acids. V lost 4 bases and J lost 6, with 13 bases in between. In nucleotides, the CDR3 is TGCGCCAGCAGCGCGCAACTGGTTTCTGAAGCTTTCTTT. It specifies CASSAQLVSEAFF.

The sample holds many counts of this clonotype. V usage is TRBV20-1 and J usage is TRBJ1-1, with TRBD1 matching 7 bases. The CDR3 is 12 amino acids. Germline V gene lookup returns CDR1 DFQATT and CDR2 SNEGSKA (reference sequence). Germline trimming cut 6 bases from V and 6 bases from J; bases unmatched to any gene: 7. CDR3 loop: CSAFQGEPEAFF. The CDR3 region has the DNA TGCAGTGCCTTTCAGGGGGAACCTGAAGCTTTCTTT.

There are many counts of this clonotype. J is TRBJ2-2 and V is TRBV18; TRBD2 might be the D (6 bases). The V and J ends lost 8 bases and 2 bases respectively, with 15 bases between them. The CDR3 sequence is 15 residues long. Germline CDR1 reads KGHSH; CDR2 reads LQKENI. The CDR3 DNA reads as TGTGCCAGCACTCCGGGACTGGATAACACCGGGGAGCTGTTTTTT. It is translated as CASTPGLDNTGELFF. Filled out from reference TRBV18 and TRBJ2-2, the complete variable domain reads NAGVMQNPRHLVRRRGQEARLRCSPMKGHSHVYWYRQLPEEGLKFMVYLQKENIIDESGMPKERFSAEFPKEGPSILRIQQVVRGDSAAYFCASTPGLDNTGELFFGEGSRLTVL.